This T cell receptor beta chain was sequenced for a study of shared clonotypes between healthy human individuals. Germline CDR1 is LNHNV and CDR2 is YYDKDF (reference sequence). Trimming took off 0 bases at V and 3 bases at J, with 12 bases between the two ends. The CDR3 is 16 residues long. This clone was picked up a small number of times. Sequencing was performed with immunoSEQ multiplex PCR; in TCRdb, only in-frame clones are kept and a portion is missing. Here the sample spans about 980,000 clones, around three quarters being singletons. This clonotype was obtained from a man younger than 35 in good health. This chain joins TRBV15 and TRBJ1-3; maybe TRBD1 (5 bases). The sequenced material came from memory CD4+ T cells sorted from blood. The sample's subset: CD45RA-negative fraction. CDR3 loop: CATSREGQGVGNTIYF. The CDR3 nucleotides are TGTGCCACCAGCAGAGAGGGGCAGGGTGTTGGAAACACCATATATTTT.